This TCR beta chain stems from a study of T cell responses to AZD1222 COVID-19 vaccine. This table comes from immunoSEQ multiplex PCR, and its TCRdb copy is limited to in-frame clones, with some not included. This table has just over 80,000 clones, approximately 90% appearing once. The CDR3 spans 14 residues. The germline V gene has CDR1 SEHNR and CDR2 FQNEAQ (reference sequence). V lost 1 base to trimming and J lost 0 bases, with 6 bases between them. The sample was peripheral blood, taken on day 0 of AZD1222 vaccination. V and J are TRBV7-9 and TRBJ1-1; tentative D call: TRBD1 (5 bases). This clonotype originated in an adult in good health. CDR3 sequence (DNA): TGTGCCAGCAGCTTAGGGGACCTGAACACTGAAGCTTTCTTT. Encoded protein: CASSLGDLNTEAFF. Filled out from reference TRBV7-9 and TRBJ1-1, the complete variable domain reads DTGVSQNPRHKITKRGQNVTFRCDPISEHNRLYWYRQTLGQGPEFLTYFQNEAQLEKSRLLSDRFSAERPKGSFSTLEIQRTEQGDSAMYLCASSLGDLNTEAFFGQGTRLTVV.